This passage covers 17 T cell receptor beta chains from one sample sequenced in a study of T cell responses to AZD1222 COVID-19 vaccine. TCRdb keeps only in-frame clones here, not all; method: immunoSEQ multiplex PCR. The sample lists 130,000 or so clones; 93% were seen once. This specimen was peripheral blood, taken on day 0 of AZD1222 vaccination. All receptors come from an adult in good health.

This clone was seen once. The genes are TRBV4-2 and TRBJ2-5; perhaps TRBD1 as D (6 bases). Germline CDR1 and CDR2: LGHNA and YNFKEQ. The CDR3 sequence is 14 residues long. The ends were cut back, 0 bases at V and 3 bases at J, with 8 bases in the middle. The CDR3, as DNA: TGTGCCAGCAGCCAAGACGCAGGGGAAGAGACCCAGTACTTC. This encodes CASSQDAGEETQYF.

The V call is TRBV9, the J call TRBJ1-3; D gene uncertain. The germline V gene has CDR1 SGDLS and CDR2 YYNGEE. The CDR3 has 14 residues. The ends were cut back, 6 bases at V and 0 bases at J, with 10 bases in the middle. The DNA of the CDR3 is TGTGCCAGCACGCGGCGGAGCTCTGGAAACACCATATATTTT. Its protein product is CASTRRSSGNTIYF.

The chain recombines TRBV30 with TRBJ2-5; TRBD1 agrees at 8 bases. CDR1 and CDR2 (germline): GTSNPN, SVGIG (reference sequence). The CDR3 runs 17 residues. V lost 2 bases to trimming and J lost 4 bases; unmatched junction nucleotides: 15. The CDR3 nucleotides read TGTGCCTGGAGTAGGACAGGGAATAGAGGGTGTCGAGAGACCCAGTACTTC. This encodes CAWSRTGNRGCRETQYF.

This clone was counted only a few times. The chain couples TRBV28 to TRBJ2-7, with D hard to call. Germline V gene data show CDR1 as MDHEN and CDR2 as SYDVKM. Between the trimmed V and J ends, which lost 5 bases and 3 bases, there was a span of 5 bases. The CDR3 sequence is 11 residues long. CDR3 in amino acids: CASSRLYEQYF. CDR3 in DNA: TGTGCCAGCAGTAGGCTCTACGAGCAGTACTTC.

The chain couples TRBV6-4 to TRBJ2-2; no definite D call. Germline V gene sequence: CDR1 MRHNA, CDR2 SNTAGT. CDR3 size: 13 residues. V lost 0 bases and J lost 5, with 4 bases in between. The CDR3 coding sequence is TGTGCCAGCAGTGACTCGAGTACCGGGGAGCTGTTTTTT. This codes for CASSDSSTGELFF.

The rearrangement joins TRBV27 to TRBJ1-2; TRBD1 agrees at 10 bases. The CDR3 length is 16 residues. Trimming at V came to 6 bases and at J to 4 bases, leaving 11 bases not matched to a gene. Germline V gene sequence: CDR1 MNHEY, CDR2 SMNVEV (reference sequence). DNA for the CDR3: TGTGCCAGCAGAAACGGCGGGACAGGGGAGGGCTATGGCTACACCTTC. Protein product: CASRNGGTGEGYGYTF.

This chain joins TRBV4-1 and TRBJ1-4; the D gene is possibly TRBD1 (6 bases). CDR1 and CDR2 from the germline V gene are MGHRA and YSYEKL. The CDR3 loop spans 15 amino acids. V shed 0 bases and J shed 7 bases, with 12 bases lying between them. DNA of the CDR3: TGCGCCAGCAGCCAAGATGGGGCAGGGGTTGAAAAACTGTTTTTT. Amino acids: CASSQDGAGVEKLFF.

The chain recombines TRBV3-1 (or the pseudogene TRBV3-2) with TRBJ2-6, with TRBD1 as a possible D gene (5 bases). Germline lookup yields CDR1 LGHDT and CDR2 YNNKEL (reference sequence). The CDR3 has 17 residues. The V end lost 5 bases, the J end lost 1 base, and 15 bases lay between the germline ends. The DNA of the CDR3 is TGTGCCAGCAGCAGGGGTTTAGAGTTATCTGGGGCCAACGTCCTGACTTTC. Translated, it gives CASSRGLELSGANVLTF.

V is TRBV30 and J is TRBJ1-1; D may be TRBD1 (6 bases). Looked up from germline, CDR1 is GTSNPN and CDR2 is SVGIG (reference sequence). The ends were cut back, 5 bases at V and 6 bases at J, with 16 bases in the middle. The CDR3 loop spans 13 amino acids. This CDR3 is CAWGRGGTAEAFF. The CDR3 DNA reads TGTGCCTGGGGAAGGGGGGGTACCGCTGAAGCTTTCTTT.

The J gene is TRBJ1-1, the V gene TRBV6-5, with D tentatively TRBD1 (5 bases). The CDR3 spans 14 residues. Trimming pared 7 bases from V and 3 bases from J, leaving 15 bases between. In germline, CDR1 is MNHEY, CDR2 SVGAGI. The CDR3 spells CASTWGGRYTEAFF. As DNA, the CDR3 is TGTGCCAGCACCTGGGGGGGGAGGTACACTGAAGCTTTCTTT.

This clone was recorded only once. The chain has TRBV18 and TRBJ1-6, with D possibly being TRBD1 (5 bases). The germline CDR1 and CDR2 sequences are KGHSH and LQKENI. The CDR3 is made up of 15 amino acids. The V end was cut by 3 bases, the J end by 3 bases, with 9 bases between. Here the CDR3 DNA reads TGTGCCAGCTCACCTGAGACAGACTATAATTCACCCCTCCACTTT. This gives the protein CASSPETDYNSPLHF.

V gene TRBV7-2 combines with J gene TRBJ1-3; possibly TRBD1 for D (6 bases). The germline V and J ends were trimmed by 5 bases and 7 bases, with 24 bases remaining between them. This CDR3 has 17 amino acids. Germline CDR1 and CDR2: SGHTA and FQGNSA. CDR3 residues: CASSPGRDTFGRNTIYF. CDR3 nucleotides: TGTGCCAGCAGCCCCGGCCGGGACACCTTCGGGCGGAACACCATATATTTT.

CDR3 nucleotide sequence: TGTGCCAGCACTGCAACAAGCTCTGGAAACACCATATATTTT. This sequence encodes CASTATSSGNTIYF. The V and J genes are TRBV6-5 and TRBJ1-3, with no clear D. The germline V gene encodes CDR1 MNHEY and CDR2 SVGAGI. V dropped 7 bases and J dropped 0 bases, with 10 bases sitting between them. This CDR3 is 14 amino acids long.

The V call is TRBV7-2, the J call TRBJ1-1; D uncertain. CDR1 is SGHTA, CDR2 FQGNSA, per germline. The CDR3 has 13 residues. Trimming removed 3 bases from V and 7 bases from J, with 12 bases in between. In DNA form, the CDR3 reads TGTGCCAGCAGCTTCCGGACGGAGGGTGAAGCTTTCTTT. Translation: CASSFRTEGEAFF.

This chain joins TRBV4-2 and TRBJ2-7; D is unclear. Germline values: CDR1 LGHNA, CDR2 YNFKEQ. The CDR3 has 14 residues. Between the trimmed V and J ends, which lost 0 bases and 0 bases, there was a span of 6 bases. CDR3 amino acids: CASSQEWDSYEQYF. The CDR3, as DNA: TGTGCCAGCAGCCAAGAGTGGGACTCCTACGAGCAGTACTTC.

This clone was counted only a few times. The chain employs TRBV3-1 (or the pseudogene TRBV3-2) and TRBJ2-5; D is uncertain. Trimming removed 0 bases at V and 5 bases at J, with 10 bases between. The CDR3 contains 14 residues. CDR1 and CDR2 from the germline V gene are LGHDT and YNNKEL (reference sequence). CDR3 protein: CASSQDWLGETQYF. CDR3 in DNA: TGTGCCAGCAGCCAAGACTGGTTAGGGGAGACCCAGTACTTC.

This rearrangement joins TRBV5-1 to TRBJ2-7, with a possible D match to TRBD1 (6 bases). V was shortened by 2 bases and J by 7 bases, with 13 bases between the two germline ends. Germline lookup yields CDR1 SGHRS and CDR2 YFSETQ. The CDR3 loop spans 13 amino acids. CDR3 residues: CASSFINREEQYF. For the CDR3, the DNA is TGCGCCAGCAGCTTCATCAACAGGGAAGAGCAGTACTTC.